These 25 T cell receptor beta chains were sequenced from one sample in a study of blood T cell repertoires in COVID-19. Assay: immunoSEQ multiplex PCR; the TCRdb copy retains only in-frame clones and omits some. The sample lists about 100,000 clones, approximately 92% occurring once. Sequencing input: peripheral blood. The receptors stem from a man between 45 and 60 years old with active COVID-19.

This chain connects TRBV27 to TRBJ1-1; 8 bases match TRBD1. Germline CDR1 MNHEY, CDR2 SMNVEV (reference sequence). J lost 3 bases, V lost 5 bases, and 11 bases had no gene match. This CDR3 region has 16 residues. CDR3 DNA: TGTGCCAGCAGTCCCACCTCCGACAGGGGTGACACTGAAGCTTTCTTT. Translating it yields CASSPTSDRGDTEAFF.

The V call is TRBV5-5, the J call TRBJ2-7, with a weak D call TRBD1 (6 bases). The CDR3 extends over 14 amino acids. Germline values: CDR1 SGHKS, CDR2 YYEKEE (reference sequence). V lost 4 bases and J lost 4, with 15 bases in between. The CDR3 DNA is TGTGCCAGCAGCCGGGGACAATCGATGTACGAGCAGTACTTC. Amino acids: CASSRGQSMYEQYF.

CDR3 DNA sequence: TGTGCCAGCAGCTTGTTAACCCGAGCGGGAGGGAGCACAGATACGCAGTATTTT. Protein: CASSLLTRAGGSTDTQYF. The chain is built from TRBV7-8 and TRBJ2-3, with 10 bases lining up with TRBD2. The CDR3 is 18 amino acids. After removal of 3 bases from V and 0 bases from J, the junction contained 9 bases not matched to a gene. Germline V CDR1 and CDR2: SGHVS, FQNEAQ.

The chain joins TRBV30 to TRBJ2-3; TRBD1 matches at 11 bases. The CDR3 is 15 residues long. CDR1 and CDR2 from the germline V gene are GTSNPN and SVGIG (reference sequence). Unmatched junction bases numbered 4, after V lost 2 bases and J lost 3 bases. The CDR3 is CAWSTGQGATDTQYF. In DNA, the CDR3 is TGTGCCTGGAGTACCGGACAGGGGGCAACAGATACGCAGTATTTT.

For this clone: Other DNA sequences in the same sample also yield this CDR3. The CDR3 spells CASSSGDRGRREQYF. In DNA, the CDR3 is TGTGCCAGCAGTTCGGGGGACAGGGGGCGAAGGGAGCAGTACTTC. The V and J genes are TRBV28 and TRBJ2-7; TRBD1 matches 12 bases. The V segment lost 4 bases and the J segment 7 bases; nucleotides outside the gene matches: 8. Germline lookup yields CDR1 MDHEN and CDR2 SYDVKM. This CDR3 is built from 15 residues.

The rearrangement joins TRBV18 to TRBJ2-3; the D is unclear. This CDR3 region has 15 residues. The germline gives CDR1 KGHSH, CDR2 LQKENI. With 6 bases removed from V and 1 base from J, the gap between germline ends came to 14 bases. As DNA, the CDR3 is TGTGCCAGCTCCCCAGAGCTGATGCGCACAGATACGCAGTATTTT. Protein sequence: CASSPELMRTDTQYF. The full variable domain, with the rest looked up from reference TRBV18 and TRBJ2-3, is NAGVMQNPRHLVRRRGQEARLRCSPMKGHSHVYWYRQLPEEGLKFMVYLQKENIIDESGMPKERFSAEFPKEGPSILRIQQVVRGDSAAYFCASSPELMRTDTQYFGPGTRLTVL.

The chain carries TRBV27 and TRBJ2-1; 10 bases line up with TRBD1. This CDR3 has 15 amino acids. V lost 4 bases, J lost 10 bases, and 10 bases stayed unmatched. Germline V CDR1 and CDR2: MNHEY, SMNVEV (reference sequence). The CDR3 region has the DNA TGTGCCAGCAGTTCTCCGGGACAGGGGAAGAGGGAGCAGTTCTTC. Translating gives CASSSPGQGKREQFF.

The J gene is TRBJ2-5, the V gene TRBV28; D not certain. The CDR3 spans 13 residues. Trimming shortened V by 3 bases and J by 3 bases, and 8 bases separated the two germline ends. Germline V gives CDR1 MDHEN, CDR2 SYDVKM. The CDR3 loop reads CASSFGGKETQYF. The CDR3 region has the DNA TGTGCCAGCAGTTTCGGCGGAAAAGAGACCCAGTACTTC. Drawing the rest from reference TRBV28 and TRBJ2-5, the complete variable domain is DVKVTQSSRYLVKRTGEKVFLECVQDMDHENMFWYRQDPGLGLRLIYFSYDVKMKEKGDIPEGYSVSREKKERFSLILESASTNQTSMYLCASSFGGKETQYFGPGTRLLVL.

The chain joins TRBV6-6 to TRBJ2-7; D perhaps matches TRBD2 (6 bases). V was cut by 0 bases and J by 8 bases, with 8 bases left in between. This CDR3 is 12 amino acids long. Germline V CDR1 and CDR2: MNHNY, SVGAGI (reference sequence). CDR3 nucleotides: TGTGCCAGCAGTTACTCGCGGGATAAGCAGTACTTC. It translates to CASSYSRDKQYF.

This clone was seen only once. This chain links TRBV29-1 with TRBJ2-1; 11 bases line up with TRBD2. Germline CDR1 SQVTM, CDR2 ANQGSEA. The CDR3 spans 15 residues. Trimming at V came to 8 bases and at J to 10 bases, leaving 16 bases not matched to a gene. CDR3: CSTALSGRASGEQFF. The CDR3 bases are TGCAGCACCGCCCTTAGCGGGAGGGCCTCGGGAGAGCAGTTCTTC.

This chain joins TRBV19 and TRBJ2-5; 10 bases fit TRBD2. Trimming removed 3 bases from V and 5 bases from J; junction bases left unmatched: 9. CDR3 length: 16 residues. Germline lookup yields CDR1 LNHDA and CDR2 SQIVND (reference sequence). CDR3 DNA sequence: TGTGCCAGTAGTATCGGTCTAGCGGGAGACCTCGAGACCCAGTACTTC. This codes for CASSIGLAGDLETQYF.

CDR3 in DNA: TGTGCCAGCAGCTTACCGGAGAGAGGCTACACCTTC. Translation gives CASSLPERGYTF. The chain combines TRBV7-9 with TRBJ1-2; D is unresolved. V was cut by 2 bases and J by 8 bases, with 9 bases left in between. CDR1 is SEHNR and CDR2 is FQNEAQ in the germline V gene (reference sequence). The CDR3 contains 12 residues.

The CDR3 DNA is TGTGCCAGCAGCGTAAGCGGGAGCCACGAGCAGTACTTC. Encoded protein: CASSVSGSHEQYF. V is TRBV7-9 and J is TRBJ2-7; 8 bases match TRBD2. J gave up 5 bases and V 5 bases, and 5 bases lay outside the gene matches. The germline V gene has CDR1 SEHNR and CDR2 FQNEAQ (reference sequence). This CDR3 contains 13 residues.

V is TRBV6-5 and J is TRBJ1-2; TRBD1 agrees at 9 bases. The CDR3 covers 15 residues. Germline CDR1 and CDR2: MNHEY and SVGAGI. The V and J ends lost 6 bases and 4 bases, in that order; junction bases with no gene match: 9. The CDR3 DNA sequence: TGTGCCAGCAGGGACCCCGGGACAGGGCCCTATGGCTACACCTTC. This codes for CASRDPGTGPYGYTF.

V and J are TRBV9 and TRBJ2-1, with 9 bases aligning to TRBD2. Germline trimming cut 0 bases from V and 4 bases from J; bases unmatched to any gene: 2. CDR1 SGDLS and CDR2 YYNGEE come from the germline V gene. This CDR3 region has 15 residues. CDR3: CASSVELAGYNEQFF. Written as DNA, the CDR3 is TGTGCCAGCAGCGTAGAACTAGCGGGTTACAATGAGCAGTTCTTC.

The J gene is TRBJ1-6, the V gene TRBV5-1; D gene ambiguous. Germline V gene lookup returns CDR1 SGHRS and CDR2 YFSETQ. The CDR3 is 15 residues long. The germline V and J ends were trimmed by 5 bases and 9 bases, with 18 bases remaining between them. Here the CDR3 reads CASSQLGVPVSPLHF. The DNA of the CDR3 is TGCGCCAGCAGTCAACTCGGTGTCCCTGTTTCACCCCTCCACTTT.

The chain links TRBV15 to TRBJ2-3, with 7 bases lining up with TRBD2. Germline CDR1 reads LNHNV; CDR2 reads YYDKDF (reference sequence). The CDR3 contains 15 residues. V shed 1 base and J 6 bases; nucleotides not matched to a gene: 7. The CDR3 coding sequence is TGTGCCACCAGCAGAGCGGGGGGTATTCAGGATACGCAGTATTTT. This gives the protein CATSRAGGIQDTQYF.

V and J are TRBV28 and TRBJ2-5; D is uncertain. Germline values: CDR1 MDHEN, CDR2 SYDVKM. The CDR3 loop spans 13 amino acids. The V gene lost 6 bases and the J gene lost 1 base, with 9 bases spanning the gap. For the CDR3, the DNA is TGTGCCAGCAGCCGTGAACTCCAAGAGACCCAGTACTTC. As protein: CASSRELQETQYF.

This chain links TRBV11-2 with TRBJ1-4; possibly TRBD1 for D (6 bases). The V gene's germline CDR1 is SGHAT and CDR2 FQNNGV. The CDR3 has 15 amino acids. Deletions cut 4 bases from V and 5 bases from J, with 14 bases between. CDR3 nucleotide sequence: TGTGCCAGCAGCTCTCCGACAGGTCTAAATGAAAAACTGTTTTTT. This translates into CASSSPTGLNEKLFF.

The V call is TRBV5-1, the J call TRBJ1-2; tentative D call: TRBD1 (6 bases). V lost 3 bases to trimming and J lost 2 bases, with 11 bases between them. The CDR3 sequence is 14 residues long. Germline V gene sequence: CDR1 SGHRS, CDR2 YFSETQ. CDR3 sequence (DNA): TGCGCCAGCAGCTGGGACATAGGAAACTATGGCTACACCTTC. This sequence encodes CASSWDIGNYGYTF.

The V gene is TRBV13, the J gene TRBJ2-7; D unclear. Per the germline V gene, CDR1 is PRHDT and CDR2 is FYEKMQ (reference sequence). V was clipped by 4 bases and J by 1 base, with 5 bases between them. The CDR3 has 12 amino acids. The CDR3 nucleotides read TGTGCCAGCAGCTCGAGGTCCTACGAGCAGTACTTC. Residues: CASSSRSYEQYF.

The chain employs TRBV11-2 and TRBJ2-1; weak D call: TRBD2 (5 bases). V was shortened by 5 bases and J by 10 bases, with 9 bases between the two germline ends. Germline V lookup: CDR1 SGHAT, CDR2 FQNNGV. CDR3 size: 11 residues. This CDR3 is CASSRGLEQFF. CDR3 in DNA: TGTGCCAGCAGCCGAGGGCTGGAGCAGTTCTTC.

V gene TRBV16 combines with J gene TRBJ2-3, with a tentative D call TRBD1 (6 bases). The CDR3 runs to 15 residues. Germline loops: CDR1 KGHSY, CDR2 FQNENV. The V end lost 4 bases, the J end lost 0 bases, and 11 bases lay between the germline ends. The DNA for the CDR3 is TGTGCCAGCAGCCTAACCGGACAGAGCACAGATACGCAGTATTTT. Residues: CASSLTGQSTDTQYF.

The rearrangement uses TRBV19 and TRBJ1-4, with D hard to call. The V end was cut by 7 bases, the J end by 0 bases, with 15 bases between. This CDR3 comprises 16 residues. Germline values: CDR1 LNHDA, CDR2 SQIVND (reference sequence). The CDR3 here is CASTHGGLATNEKLFF. For the CDR3, the DNA is TGTGCCAGTACCCATGGAGGGCTAGCAACTAATGAAAAACTGTTTTTT.

The chain employs TRBV12-3 or TRBV12-4 and TRBJ2-7; 8 bases are a match to TRBD2. The CDR3 is 12 amino acids. Unmatched junction bases numbered 5, after V lost 6 bases and J lost 7 bases. The CDR3, as DNA: TGTGCCAGCAGACCCTCGGGAGGGGAGCAGTACTTC. This sequence encodes CASRPSGGEQYF.